A selection of T cell receptor beta chains follows, all from one sample in a study of TIL therapy for anti-PD-1-resistant metastatic lung cancer. Clones were sequenced by immunoSEQ multiplex PCR, and TCRdb holds only the in-frame ones, with some missing. The data contain approximately 97,000 clones, just over 65% of them singletons. Sequenced here: tumor tissue, sampled at baseline. These TCRs come from a person between 25 and 79 years old with non-small cell lung cancer. CDR3s include the opening cysteine and the closing phenylalanine or tryptophan. D genes are given only for firm matches. Clone sizes are given selectively: once, few, many, or a class where the clone is expanded.

DNA	CDR3	size	D	J	V	length
TGTGCCAGCAAGATGAAGTGGGACACTGAAGCTTTCTTT	CASKMKWDTEAFF	few	.	TRBJ1-1	TRBV6-5	13
TGTGCCAGCAGCCCGTACCCGGACAGCTCCTACGAGCAGTACTTC	CASSPYPDSSYEQYF	.	.	TRBJ2-7	TRBV11-2	15
TGTGCCAGCAGTTACTCTACGGGTAGCAATCAGCCCCAGCATTTT	CASSYSTGSNQPQHF	once	.	TRBJ1-5	TRBV6-5	15
TGTGCCAGCACCACATACAGGGCCGGGGAGCTGTTTTTT	CASTTYRAGELFF	.	.	TRBJ2-2	TRBV7-9	13
TGTGCAAGTCGCTTAACCTTTCAGGGAGACGACACCGGGGAGCTGTTTTTT	CASRLTFQGDDTGELFF	.	.	TRBJ2-2	TRBV12-2	17
TGTGCCAGCAGCCTTCGGGATTCAATCGATCCCCAGCATTTT	CASSLRDSIDPQHF	many	.	TRBJ1-5	TRBV7-8	14
TGTGCCAGCAGCCAAGATATGCAGGACCAGTACTTC	CASSQDMQDQYF	.	.	TRBJ2-5	TRBV4-2	12
TGCAGTGCTAGAGTTACCGATGAGCAGTTCTTC	CSARVTDEQFF	.	.	TRBJ2-1	TRBV20-1	11
TGCGCCAGCAGCTTGGGGACGACAGGCAGGAACACTGAAGCTTTCTTT	CASSLGTTGRNTEAFF	.	.	TRBJ1-1	TRBV5-1	16
TGTGCCAGCAGTTCCATTTCTGACTATGGCTACACCTTC	CASSSISDYGYTF	.	.	TRBJ1-2	TRBV28	13
TGTGCCAGCAGCTCCCCCGGACAGGGGGCGCGGGGCTACACCTTC	CASSSPGQGARGYTF	few	TRBD1	TRBJ1-2	TRBV5-4	15
TGCAGCGTTGAAGACGGACTCGGCACAGATACGCAGTATTTT	CSVEDGLGTDTQYF	.	.	TRBJ2-3	TRBV29-1	14
TGTGCCAGCAGCCGCACCGTCTCGGGACGAGGAGGCAATCAGCCCCAGCATTTT	CASSRTVSGRGGNQPQHF	.	.	TRBJ1-5	TRBV5-6	18
TGTGCCAGCAGCTTGGGGACAGAGCTCGATACGCAGTATTTT	CASSLGTELDTQYF	.	.	TRBJ2-3	TRBV5-6	14
TGTGCCACCAGCAGGTTCCAAGAAAACAATGAGCAGTTCTTC	CATSRFQENNEQFF	.	.	TRBJ2-1	TRBV15	14
TGTGCCAGCAGGACAGACTTTATCGGGGAGCTGTTTTTT	CASRTDFIGELFF	many	.	TRBJ2-2	TRBV5-8	13
TGTGCCAGCAGCCCGGTGGACCGGCAAGAGACCCAGTACTTC	CASSPVDRQETQYF	.	.	TRBJ2-5	TRBV27	14